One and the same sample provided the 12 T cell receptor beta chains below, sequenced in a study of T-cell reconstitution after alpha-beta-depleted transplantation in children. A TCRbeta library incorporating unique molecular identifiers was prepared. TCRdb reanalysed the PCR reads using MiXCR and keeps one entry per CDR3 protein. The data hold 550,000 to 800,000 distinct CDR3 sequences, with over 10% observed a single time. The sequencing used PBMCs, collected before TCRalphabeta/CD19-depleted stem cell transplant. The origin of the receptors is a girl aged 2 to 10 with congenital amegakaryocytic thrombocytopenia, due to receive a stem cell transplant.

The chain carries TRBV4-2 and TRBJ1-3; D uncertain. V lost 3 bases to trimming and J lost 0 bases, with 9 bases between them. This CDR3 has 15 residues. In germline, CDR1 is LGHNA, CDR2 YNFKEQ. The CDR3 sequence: CASSQTRISGNTIYF. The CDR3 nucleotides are TGTGCCAGCAGCCAGACTCGGATCTCTGGAAACACCATATATTTT.

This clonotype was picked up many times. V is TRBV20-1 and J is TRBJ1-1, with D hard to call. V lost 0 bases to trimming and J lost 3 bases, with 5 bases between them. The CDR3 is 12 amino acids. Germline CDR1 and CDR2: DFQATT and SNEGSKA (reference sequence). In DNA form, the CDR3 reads TGCAGTGCTAGAGAAGGTCACACTGAAGCTTTCTTT. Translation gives CSAREGHTEAFF.

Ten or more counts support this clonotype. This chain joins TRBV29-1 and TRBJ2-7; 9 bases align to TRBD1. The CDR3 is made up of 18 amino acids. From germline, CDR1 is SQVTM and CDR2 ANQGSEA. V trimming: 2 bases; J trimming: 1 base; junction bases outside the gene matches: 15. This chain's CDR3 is CSVELRDRVRSSSYEQYF. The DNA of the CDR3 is TGCAGCGTTGAACTCCGGGACAGGGTCCGATCGTCTTCCTACGAGCAGTACTTC.

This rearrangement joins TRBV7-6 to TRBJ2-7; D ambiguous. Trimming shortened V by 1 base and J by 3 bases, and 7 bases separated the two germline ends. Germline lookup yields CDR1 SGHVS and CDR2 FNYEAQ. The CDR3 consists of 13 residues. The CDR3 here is CASSLELFYEQYF. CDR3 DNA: TGTGCCAGCAGCTTAGAGCTGTTCTACGAGCAGTACTTC. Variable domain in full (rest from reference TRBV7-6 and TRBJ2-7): GAGVSQSPRYKVTKRGQDVALRCDPISGHVSLYWYRQALGQGPEFLTYFNYEAQQDKSGLPNDRFSAERPEGSISTLTIQRTEQRDSAMYRCASSLELFYEQYFGPGTRLTVT.

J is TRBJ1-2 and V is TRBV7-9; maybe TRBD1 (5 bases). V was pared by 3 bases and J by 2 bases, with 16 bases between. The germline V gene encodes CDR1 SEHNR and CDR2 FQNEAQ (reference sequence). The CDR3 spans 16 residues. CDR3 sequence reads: CASSFLQTEPNYGYTF. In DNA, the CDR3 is TGTGCCAGCAGCTTTCTCCAGACAGAACCCAACTATGGCTACACCTTC. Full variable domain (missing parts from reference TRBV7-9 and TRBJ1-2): DTGVSQNPRHKITKRGQNVTFRCDPISEHNRLYWYRQTLGQGPEFLTYFQNEAQLEKSRLLSDRFSAERPKGSFSTLEIQRTEQGDSAMYLCASSFLQTEPNYGYTFGSGTRLTVV.

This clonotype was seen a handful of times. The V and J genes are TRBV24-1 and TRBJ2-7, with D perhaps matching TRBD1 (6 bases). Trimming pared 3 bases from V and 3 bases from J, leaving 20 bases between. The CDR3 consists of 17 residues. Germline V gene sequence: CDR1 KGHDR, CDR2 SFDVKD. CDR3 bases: TGTGCCACCAGTGATCCCCGGACAGACGAACCAGACTACGAGCAGTACTTC. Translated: CATSDPRTDEPDYEQYF.

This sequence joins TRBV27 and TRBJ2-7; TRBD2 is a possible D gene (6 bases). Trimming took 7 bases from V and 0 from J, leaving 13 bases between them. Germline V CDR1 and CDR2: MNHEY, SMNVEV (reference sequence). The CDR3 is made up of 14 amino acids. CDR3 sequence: CASTPGGSSYEQYF. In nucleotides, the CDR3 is TGTGCCAGCACTCCCGGGGGAAGCTCCTACGAGCAGTACTTC.

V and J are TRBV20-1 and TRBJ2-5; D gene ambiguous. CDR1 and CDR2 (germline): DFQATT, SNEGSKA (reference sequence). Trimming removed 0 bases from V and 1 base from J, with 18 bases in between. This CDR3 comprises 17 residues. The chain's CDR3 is CSARDWASTRLQETQYF. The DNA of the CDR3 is TGCAGTGCTAGAGATTGGGCCTCAACCAGGCTCCAAGAGACCCAGTACTTC.

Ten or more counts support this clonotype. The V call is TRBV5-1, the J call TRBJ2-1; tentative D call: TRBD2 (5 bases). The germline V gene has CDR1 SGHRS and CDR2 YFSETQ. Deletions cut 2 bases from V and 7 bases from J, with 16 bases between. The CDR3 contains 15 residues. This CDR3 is CASSLLEVSGNEQFF. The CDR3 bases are TGCGCCAGCAGCTTACTAGAGGTGTCTGGTAATGAGCAGTTCTTC.

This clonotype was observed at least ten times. The DNA for the CDR3 is TGCGCCAGCAGCTTTGTCCCTAGCGGGTCTAGGAATGAGCAGTTCTTC. This translates into CASSFVPSGSRNEQFF. The V gene is TRBV5-1, the J gene TRBJ2-1; 8 bases are a match to TRBD2. Per the germline V gene, CDR1 is SGHRS and CDR2 is YFSETQ. Trimming at V came to 2 bases and at J to 7 bases, leaving 11 bases not matched to a gene. This CDR3 has 16 amino acids.

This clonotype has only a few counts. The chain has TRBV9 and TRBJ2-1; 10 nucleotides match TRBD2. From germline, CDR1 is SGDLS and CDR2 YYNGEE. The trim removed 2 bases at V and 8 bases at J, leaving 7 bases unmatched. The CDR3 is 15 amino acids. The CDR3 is CASSVQTSGRDEQFF. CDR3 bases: TGTGCCAGCAGCGTTCAGACTAGCGGGCGGGATGAGCAGTTCTTC.

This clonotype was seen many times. The CDR3 DNA reads TGTGCCAGCAGCTTAGGGGGCCACTTTCCGAACACCGGGGAGCTGTTTTTT. It encodes CASSLGGHFPNTGELFF. The chain combines TRBV7-7 with TRBJ2-2, with D maybe TRBD1 (5 bases). The V end lost 1 base, the J end lost 0 bases, and 12 bases lay between the germline ends. The length of the CDR3 is 17 residues. The germline CDR1 and CDR2 sequences are SSHAT and FNYEAQ (reference sequence). Together with reference TRBV7-7 and TRBJ2-2, the CDR3 gives the full variable domain: GAGVSQSPRYKVTKRGQDVTLRCDPISSHATLYWYQQALGQGPEFLTYFNYEAQPDKSGLPSDRFSAERPEGSISTLTIQRTEQRDSAMYRCASSLGGHFPNTGELFFGEGSRLTVL.